One T cell receptor (beta chain) is described in this entry. Its antigen is currently unknown. This sample stems from a study of T cell responses to AZD1222 COVID-19 vaccine. Sequencing used immunoSEQ multiplex PCR; TCRdb keeps in-frame clones, though not all of them. The sample has 30,000 to 50,000 clones, over 75% seen once; the top ten hold under 30%. Whole-study findings and limits: Seropositive status at baseline applied to only a handful of AZD1222 recipients. It was only after the peak T cell response that any repertoires were sampled. A mostly white British donor set with more females was recruited, and clonal diversity was possibly underestimated.

V gave up 4 bases and J gave up 8 bases; unmatched junction bases: 1. CDR3 length: 13 residues. Germline values: CDR1 MDHEN, CDR2 SYDVKM. This sequence originates from an adult who received the MenACWY meningococcal vaccine as a control. The material was peripheral blood, obtained 28 days after the second dose of the MenACWY control vaccine. The chain links TRBV28 to TRBJ1-6; 8 positions agree with TRBD1. The CDR3: CASSSTGDSPLHF. CDR3 DNA sequence: TGTGCCAGCAGTTCGACAGGGGATTCACCCCTCCACTTT.